This T cell receptor beta chain came from a study of cytomegalovirus exposure and HLA in healthy donors. Germline CDR1 and CDR2: SGHRS and YFSETQ. The junction had 6 bases not matched to a gene; V was cut back by 4 bases and J by 3 bases. CDR3 length: 15 residues. This clone was seen more than once but under ten times. The PCR made use of 60 Vbeta and 13 Jbeta primers. Method: immunoSEQ multiplex PCR; TCRdb's copy keeps in-frame clones and lacks some. The sample holds fewer than 250,000 clones, about 77% seen once. This TCR came from a woman aged 25 to 45 in good health and CMV-seropositive. The material sequenced was PBMCs. The chain is built from TRBV5-1 and TRBJ1-1; 10 nucleotides agree with TRBD1. This CDR3 is CASSVLGQGYTEAFF. The DNA for the CDR3 is TGCGCCAGCAGCGTTTTGGGACAGGGGTACACTGAAGCTTTCTTT.